This entry lists 25 T cell receptor beta chains sequenced from one sample in a study of PD-1 blockade in classical Hodgkin lymphoma (dated by TCRdb to 2020 to 2021). Receptor amplification or capture employed the immunoSEQ multiplex PCR assay. This is the immuneACCESS table as TCRdb keeps it, with only in-frame sequences that have V and J called. A part of the clones is gone; compared with another copy, unresolved V genes explain less than half, and the rest is unexplained. Recorded for this sample are about 75,000 clones; approximately 94% of them occurred a single time. The ten largest clones add up to 6.5% to 8% of the sample. Taken with the paper, the label for time point translates to: cycle 1 day 1 (C1D1), immediately before nivolumab initiation. Every trial patient had relapsed following autologous stem cell transplantation, and prior brentuximab vedotin exposure was what differed among cohorts A, B and C.

Material: peripheral blood mononuclear cells (PBMCs), obtained at baseline. These receptors came from a human donor with classical Hodgkin lymphoma.

By proportion, this clone is medium-sized. The CDR3 reads CASSAVGDRDGYTF. The DNA for the CDR3 is TGTGCCAGCAGCGCCGTGGGGGACAGGGACGGCTACACCTTC. The chain is built from TRBV9 and TRBJ1-2; 9 bases fit TRBD1. V lost 3 bases, J lost 8 bases, and 8 bases stayed unmatched. The CDR3 length is 14 residues. The germline V gene has CDR1 SGDLS and CDR2 YYNGEE.

This clone has just one count. In the same sample, other DNA sequences code for this CDR3. The J gene is TRBJ2-3, the V gene TRBV2, with TRBD2 identical over 12 bases. There are 16 residues in the CDR3. CDR1 SNHLY and CDR2 FYNNEI come from the germline V gene. With V trimmed by 1 base and J by 1 base, 0 bases remained unmatched. The CDR3 sequence: CASSEGLAGGTDTQYF. The CDR3 DNA sequence: TGTGCCAGCAGTGAAGGACTAGCGGGGGGCACAGATACGCAGTATTTT.

This clone was seen a single time. V gene TRBV6-1 combines with J gene TRBJ1-1; D gene uncertain. Trimming took 0 bases from V and 6 from J, leaving 11 bases between them. This CDR3 spans 14 amino acids. The germline CDR1 and CDR2 sequences are MNHNS and SASEGT. The CDR3 region is CASSEAPGRPEAFF. The CDR3 coding sequence is TGTGCCAGCAGTGAAGCGCCTGGACGACCTGAAGCTTTCTTT.

The V and J genes are TRBV5-1 and TRBJ1-4, with D maybe TRBD1 (5 bases). The CDR3 spans 13 residues. V was pared by 0 bases and J by 5 bases, with 5 bases between. The germline V gene has CDR1 SGHRS and CDR2 YFSETQ. The CDR3: CASSLGTNEKLFF. CDR3 in DNA: TGCGCCAGCAGCTTGGGGACAAATGAAAAACTGTTTTTT.

V and J are TRBV11-1 and TRBJ2-5; D may correspond to TRBD1 or TRBD2 (5 bases each). Per germline, CDR1 SGHAT and CDR2 FQDESV (reference sequence). The CDR3 is 18 amino acids. Trimming took 1 base from V and 0 from J, leaving 18 bases between them. The CDR3 spells CASSLEPLGVAYQETQYF. DNA of the CDR3: TGTGCCAGCAGCTTAGAGCCCCTGGGGGTGGCGTACCAAGAGACCCAGTACTTC.

The rearrangement joins TRBV2 to TRBJ1-2; tentative D call: TRBD1 (6 bases). The CDR3 covers 14 residues. The germline V and J ends were trimmed by 11 bases and 4 bases, with 20 bases remaining between them. Germline CDR1 SNHLY, CDR2 FYNNEI. The CDR3 sequence is CACSGQGFSYGYTF. As DNA, the CDR3 is TGTGCCTGTAGCGGGCAGGGGTTTTCCTATGGCTACACCTTC.

This chain links TRBV2 with TRBJ2-7, with TRBD1 matching 7 bases. The trim removed 6 bases at V and 1 base at J, leaving 18 bases unmatched. CDR3 length equals 18 residues. The germline gives CDR1 SNHLY, CDR2 FYNNEI. CDR3 sequence: CASSGLLDRDKPSYEQYF. Written as DNA, the CDR3 is TGTGCCAGCAGCGGCCTCTTAGACAGGGACAAACCATCCTACGAGCAGTACTTC. Full variable domain (remainder filled in from reference TRBV2 and TRBJ2-7): EPEVTQTPSHQVTQMGQEVILRCVPISNHLYFYWYRQILGQKVEFLVSFYNNEISEKSEIFDDQFSVERPDGSNFTLKIRSTKLEDSAMYFCASSGLLDRDKPSYEQYFGPGTRLTVT.

The rearrangement uses TRBV27 and TRBJ2-2; possible D gene TRBD2, 6 bases. This CDR3 comprises 14 residues. V was trimmed by 5 bases and J by 5 bases, leaving 12 bases between them. Germline values: CDR1 MNHEY, CDR2 SMNVEV (reference sequence). The CDR3 reads CASSLDYSTGELFF. In DNA form, the CDR3 reads TGTGCCAGCAGTCTGGACTATTCAACCGGGGAGCTGTTTTTT.

The J gene is TRBJ2-4, the V gene TRBV7-3, with 7 bases matching TRBD1. Germline V gives CDR1 SGHTA, CDR2 FQGTGA. The CDR3 length is 13 residues. The ends lost 8 bases at V and 5 bases at J; junction bases unmatched: 6. CDR3 in DNA: TGTGCCAGCCAACAGGGGTTGGAAAACATTCAGTACTTC. Translated, it gives CASQQGLENIQYF.

V usage is TRBV7-2 and J usage is TRBJ2-2; tentatively, D is TRBD1 (5 bases). Germline V gene sequence: CDR1 SGHTA, CDR2 FQGNSA. The CDR3 runs 16 residues. Trimming shortened V by 6 bases and J by 0 bases, and 14 bases separated the two germline ends. The DNA for the CDR3 is TGTGCCAGCAGGCCTCCAGGGTTGGCGAACACCGGGGAGCTGTTTTTT. Residues: CASRPPGLANTGELFF.

This clone was detected once. J is TRBJ2-5 and V is TRBV27; 11 positions match TRBD1. The trim removed 8 bases at V and 5 bases at J, leaving 13 bases unmatched. Germline V CDR1 and CDR2: MNHEY, SMNVEV (reference sequence). The CDR3 runs 16 residues. The CDR3 protein is CASGLQDRGLGETQYF. Here the CDR3 DNA reads TGTGCCAGCGGCCTCCAGGACAGGGGGCTGGGGGAGACCCAGTACTTC.

This chain links TRBV5-1 with TRBJ1-5; no clear D. This CDR3 contains 13 residues. V lost 0 bases and J 2 bases, leaving 3 bases between the germline ends. The germline V gene encodes CDR1 SGHRS and CDR2 YFSETQ. CDR3 protein: CASSLAGNQPQHF. The CDR3 bases are TGCGCCAGCAGCTTGGCCGGCAATCAGCCCCAGCATTTT.

The rearrangement uses TRBV9 and TRBJ2-3, with 10 bases matching TRBD2. There are 14 residues in the CDR3. CDR1 SGDLS and CDR2 YYNGEE come from the germline V gene. The V gene end was trimmed by 6 bases and the J gene end by 4 bases; junction bases not matched to a gene: 5. For the CDR3, the DNA is TGTGCCAGCACTAGCGGGAGAGGGGCAGATACGCAGTATTTT. Residues: CASTSGRGADTQYF. Full variable domain (remainder filled in from reference TRBV9 and TRBJ2-3): DSGVTQTPKHLITATGQRVTLRCSPRSGDLSVYWYQQSLDQGLQFLIQYYNGEERAKGNILERFSAQQFPDLHSELNLSSLELGDSALYFCASTSGRGADTQYFGPGTRLTVL.

V is TRBV4-2 and J is TRBJ2-3; 12 positions agree with TRBD2. The CDR3 runs 19 residues. The germline V gene has CDR1 LGHNA and CDR2 YNFKEQ. With 4 bases clipped from V and 5 bases from J, the junction kept 16 bases outside the gene matches. The CDR3, as DNA: TGTGCCAGCAGCCCAAGACTAGCGGGGGCGGGAAAGGGAAAAGATACGCAGTATTTT. This codes for CASSPRLAGAGKGKDTQYF.

This clone was found a few times. This chain connects TRBV27 to TRBJ2-2; maybe TRBD1 (6 bases). This CDR3 spans 15 amino acids. CDR1 and CDR2 from the germline V gene are MNHEY and SMNVEV (reference sequence). The V end was cut by 1 base, the J end by 4 bases, with 10 bases between. Here the CDR3 DNA reads TGTGCCAGCAGTTTATTTGGGGGCACCACCGGGGAGCTGTTTTTT. As protein: CASSLFGGTTGELFF.

The J gene is TRBJ1-2, the V gene TRBV23-1; 9 nucleotides align to TRBD1. TRBV23-1 carries the ORF label, with uncertain function. This CDR3 has 15 residues. V lost 5 bases and J lost 4; bases outside the gene matches: 8. In DNA form, the CDR3 reads TGCGCCAGCAGTTGGGGACAGGGCCCCCTCTATGGCTACACCTTC. This translates into CASSWGQGPLYGYTF.

This rearrangement joins TRBV7-8 to TRBJ2-6; D might be TRBD1 (6 bases). The CDR3 has 15 amino acids. CDR1 and CDR2 (germline): SGHVS, FQNEAQ. With 4 bases removed from V and 2 bases from J, the gap between germline ends came to 9 bases. The CDR3: CASSYRVAGANVLTF. In nucleotides, the CDR3 is TGTGCCAGCAGCTACAGGGTAGCTGGGGCCAACGTCCTGACTTTC.

The V gene is TRBV29-1, the J gene TRBJ2-7, with 10 nucleotides matching TRBD2. The V segment lost 6 bases and the J segment 3 bases; nucleotides outside the gene matches: 5. CDR1 is SQVTM and CDR2 is ANQGSEA in the germline V gene. This CDR3 is 13 amino acids long. The CDR3 bases are TGCAGCGTGCCGGGACTAGCGCGCTACGAGCAGTACTTC. Its protein is CSVPGLARYEQYF.

This sequence joins TRBV4-3 and TRBJ1-4; D uncertain. CDR1 and CDR2 from the germline V gene are LGHNA and YSLEER. The CDR3 length is 16 residues. Trimming shortened V by 1 base and J by 3 bases, and 12 bases separated the two germline ends. CDR3 region: CASSQVGSDPNEKLFF. As DNA, the CDR3 is TGCGCCAGCAGCCAAGTTGGAAGTGACCCTAATGAAAAACTGTTTTTT.

This clone has just a few counts. This chain links TRBV7-8 with TRBJ2-5, with TRBD1 as a possible D gene (6 bases). Trimming left V 4 bases short and J 4 bases short, with 10 bases between. The CDR3 is 13 residues long. CDR1 and CDR2 from the germline V gene are SGHVS and FQNEAQ. DNA of the CDR3: TGTGCCAGCAGCTCAGGGGACGTAGAGACCCAGTACTTC. It yields the protein CASSSGDVETQYF.

The rearrangement uses TRBV6-1 and TRBJ2-7, with 8 bases fitting TRBD2. Per germline, CDR1 MNHNS and CDR2 SASEGT. The length of the CDR3 is 15 residues. Trimming removed 4 bases from V and 3 bases from J; junction bases left unmatched: 8. CDR3 nucleotides: TGTGCCAGCAGTGCCATAGCGGGACCTGACTACGAGCAGTACTTC. Its protein is CASSAIAGPDYEQYF.

The chain uses TRBV5-3 and TRBJ1-2; 12 positions agree with TRBD1. TRBV5-3 is an ORF; its function is uncertain. V dropped 4 bases and J dropped 5; count of bases not matched to a gene: 12. The CDR3 totals 17 residues. CDR3 in amino acids: CARSTAGQGAGGYGYTF. The CDR3 DNA reads as TGTGCCAGAAGCACGGCGGGACAGGGGGCTGGAGGTTATGGCTACACCTTC.

The V gene is TRBV27, the J gene TRBJ2-4, with 9 positions matching TRBD2. Germline V gene data show CDR1 as MNHEY and CDR2 as SMNVEV (reference sequence). V shed 5 bases, J shed 0 bases, and the junction held 20 bases outside the gene matches. The CDR3 is made up of 21 amino acids. The CDR3: CASSRRGEEILAGLAKNIQYF. DNA for the CDR3: TGTGCCAGCAGTAGAAGAGGGGAGGAAATCCTAGCGGGACTAGCCAAAAACATTCAGTACTTC.

The CDR3 region has the DNA TGCAGCGTTCCGGACAGGGGGCATGAAAAACTGTTTTTT. It encodes CSVPDRGHEKLFF. The chain recombines TRBV29-1 with TRBJ1-4, with 11 bases that match TRBD1. Germline CDR1 is SQVTM and CDR2 is ANQGSEA. CDR3 size: 13 residues. The V gene end was trimmed by 5 bases and the J gene end by 6 bases; junction bases not matched to a gene: 2.

This chain joins TRBV27 and TRBJ2-3; D assignment may be TRBD1 or TRBD2 (5 bases each). This CDR3 region has 14 residues. Germline CDR1 is MNHEY and CDR2 is SMNVEV (reference sequence). V dropped 5 bases and J dropped 4 bases, with 13 bases sitting between them. CDR3 protein: CASSPGLEADTQYF. The DNA of the CDR3 is TGTGCCAGCAGTCCAGGGCTGGAGGCAGATACGCAGTATTTT.